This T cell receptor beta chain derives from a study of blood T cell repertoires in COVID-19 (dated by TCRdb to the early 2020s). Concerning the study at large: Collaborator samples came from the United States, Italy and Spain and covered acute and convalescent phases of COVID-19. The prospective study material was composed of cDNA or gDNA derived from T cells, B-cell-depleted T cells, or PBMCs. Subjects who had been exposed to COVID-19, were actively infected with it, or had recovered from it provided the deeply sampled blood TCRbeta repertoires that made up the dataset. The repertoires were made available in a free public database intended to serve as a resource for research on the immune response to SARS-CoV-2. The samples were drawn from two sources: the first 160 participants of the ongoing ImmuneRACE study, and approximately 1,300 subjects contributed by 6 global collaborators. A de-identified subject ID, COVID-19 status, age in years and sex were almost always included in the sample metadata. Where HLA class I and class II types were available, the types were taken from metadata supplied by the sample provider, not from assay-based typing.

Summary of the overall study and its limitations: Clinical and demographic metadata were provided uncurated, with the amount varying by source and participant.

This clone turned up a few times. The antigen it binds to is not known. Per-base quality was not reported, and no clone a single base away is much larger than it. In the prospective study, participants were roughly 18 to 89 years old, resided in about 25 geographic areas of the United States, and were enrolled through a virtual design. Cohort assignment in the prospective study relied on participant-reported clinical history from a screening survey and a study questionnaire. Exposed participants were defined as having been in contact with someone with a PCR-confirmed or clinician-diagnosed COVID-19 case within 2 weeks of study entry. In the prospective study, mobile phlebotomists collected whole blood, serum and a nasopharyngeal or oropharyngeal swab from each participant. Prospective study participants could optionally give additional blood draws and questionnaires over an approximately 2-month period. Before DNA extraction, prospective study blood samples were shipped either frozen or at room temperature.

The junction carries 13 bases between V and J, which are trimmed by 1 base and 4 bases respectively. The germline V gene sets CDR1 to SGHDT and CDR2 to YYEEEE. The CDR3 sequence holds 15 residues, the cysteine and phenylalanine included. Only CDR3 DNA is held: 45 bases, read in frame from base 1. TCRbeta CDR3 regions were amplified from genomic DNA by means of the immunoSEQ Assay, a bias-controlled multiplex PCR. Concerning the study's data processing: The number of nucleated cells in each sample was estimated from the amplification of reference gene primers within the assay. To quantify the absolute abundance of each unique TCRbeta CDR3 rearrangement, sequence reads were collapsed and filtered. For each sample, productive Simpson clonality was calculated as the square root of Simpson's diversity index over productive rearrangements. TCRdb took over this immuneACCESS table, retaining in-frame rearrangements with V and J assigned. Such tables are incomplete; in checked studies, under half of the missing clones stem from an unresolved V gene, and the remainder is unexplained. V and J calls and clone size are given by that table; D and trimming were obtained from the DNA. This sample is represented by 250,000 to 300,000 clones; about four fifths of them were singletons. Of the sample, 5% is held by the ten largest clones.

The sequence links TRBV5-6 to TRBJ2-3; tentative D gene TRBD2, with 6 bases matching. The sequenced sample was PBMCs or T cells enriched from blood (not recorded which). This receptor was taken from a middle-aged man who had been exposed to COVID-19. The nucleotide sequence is TGTGCCAGCAGCTTGCGCCAGGGAGGACCAGATACGCAGTATTTT. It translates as CASSLRQGGPDTQYF. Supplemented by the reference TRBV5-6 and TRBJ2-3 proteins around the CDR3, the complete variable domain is DAGVTQSPTHLIKTRGQQVTLRCSPKSGHDTVSWYQQALGQGPQFIFQYYEEEERQRGNFPDRFSGHQFPNYSSELNVNALLLGDSALYLCASSLRQGGPDTQYFGPGTRLTVL.